The clone carrying this T cell receptor beta chain was picked up a small number of times. The target antigen is unknown. MiXCR, applied by TCRdb to the 5' RACE reads, yields one record per CDR3 protein. The sample lists some 150,000 distinct CDR3 sequences, under 55% occurring once. These data originate in a study of CD8 T cells in ankylosing spondylitis. Whole-study findings and limits: Disease-linked clones reportedly showed significant enrichment in matched ankylosing spondylitis synovial fluid.

The junction had 13 bases not matched to a gene; V was cut back by 5 bases and J by 3 bases. Germline values: CDR1 DFQATT, CDR2 SNEGSKA (reference sequence). This CDR3 comprises 16 residues. The genes are TRBV20-1 and TRBJ2-1, with 7 bases matching TRBD2. The TCR comes from a male donor with ankylosing spondylitis. The specimen was synovial fluid, either unsorted or a sorted T cell fraction (not recorded which). CDR3 region: CSASGSGLSIYNEQFF. The CDR3 bases are TGCAGTGCTTCTGGATCGGGACTATCAATCTACAATGAGCAGTTCTTC.